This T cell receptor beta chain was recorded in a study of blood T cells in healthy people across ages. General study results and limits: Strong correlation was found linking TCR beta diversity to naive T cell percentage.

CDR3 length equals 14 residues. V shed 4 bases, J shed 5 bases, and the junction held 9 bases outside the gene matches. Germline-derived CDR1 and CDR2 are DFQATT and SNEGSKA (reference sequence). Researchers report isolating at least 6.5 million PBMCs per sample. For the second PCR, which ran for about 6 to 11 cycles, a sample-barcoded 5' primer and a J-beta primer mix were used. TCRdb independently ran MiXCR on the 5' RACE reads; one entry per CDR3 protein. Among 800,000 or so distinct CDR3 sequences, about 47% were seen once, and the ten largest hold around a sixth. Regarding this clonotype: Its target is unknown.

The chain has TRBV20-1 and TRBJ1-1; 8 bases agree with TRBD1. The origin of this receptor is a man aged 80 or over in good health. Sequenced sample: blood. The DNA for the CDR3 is TGCAGTGCTAAACGGACAGGGTATCAAACTGAAGCTTTCTTT. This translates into CSAKRTGYQTEAFF.